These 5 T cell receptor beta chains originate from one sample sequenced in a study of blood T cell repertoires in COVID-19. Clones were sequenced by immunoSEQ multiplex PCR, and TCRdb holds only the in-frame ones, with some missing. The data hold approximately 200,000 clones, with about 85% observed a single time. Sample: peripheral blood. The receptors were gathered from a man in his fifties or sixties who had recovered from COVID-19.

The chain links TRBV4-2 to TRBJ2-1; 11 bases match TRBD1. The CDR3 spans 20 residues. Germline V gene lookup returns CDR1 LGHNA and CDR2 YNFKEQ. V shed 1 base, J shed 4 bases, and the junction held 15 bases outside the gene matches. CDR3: CASSQGTGGQGGWLYNEQFF. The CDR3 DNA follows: TGTGCCAGCAGCCAAGGCACGGGGGGACAGGGGGGTTGGCTTTACAATGAGCAGTTCTTC.

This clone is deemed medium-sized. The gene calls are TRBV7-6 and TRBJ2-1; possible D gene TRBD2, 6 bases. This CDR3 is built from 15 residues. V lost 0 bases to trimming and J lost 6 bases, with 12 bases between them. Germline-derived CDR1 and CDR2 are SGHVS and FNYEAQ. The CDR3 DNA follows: TGTGCCAGCAGCTTAGCTACTAGCTCCGGCAATGAGCAGTTCTTC. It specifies CASSLATSSGNEQFF.

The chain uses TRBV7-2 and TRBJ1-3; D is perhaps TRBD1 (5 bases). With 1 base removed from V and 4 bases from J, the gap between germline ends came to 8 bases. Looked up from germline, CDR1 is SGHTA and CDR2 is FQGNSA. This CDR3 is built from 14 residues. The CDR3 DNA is TGTGCCAGCAGCTTAGGCAGGGTCGGAAACACCATATATTTT. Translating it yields CASSLGRVGNTIYF. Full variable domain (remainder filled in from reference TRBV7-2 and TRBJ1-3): GAGVSQSPSNKVTEKGKDVELRCDPISGHTALYWYRQSLGQGLEFLIYFQGNSAPDKSGLPSDRFSAERTGGSVSTLTIQRTQQEDSAVYLCASSLGRVGNTIYFGEGSWLTVV.

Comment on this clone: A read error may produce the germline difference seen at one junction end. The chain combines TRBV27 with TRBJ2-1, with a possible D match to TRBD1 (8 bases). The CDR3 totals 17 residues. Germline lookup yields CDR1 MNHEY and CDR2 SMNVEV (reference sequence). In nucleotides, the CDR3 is TGTGCCAGCCCTCGAAGGGGGCCGTCCTCCCGAGCGGGACAGGTGGTCTTC. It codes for CASPRRGPSSRAGQVVF.

The CDR3 DNA follows: TGTGCCAGCTCACAGGGGACTAGCGGATACAATGAGCAGTTCTTC. Protein: CASSQGTSGYNEQFF. V and J are TRBV18 and TRBJ2-1; 11 positions agree with TRBD2. Germline V gives CDR1 KGHSH, CDR2 LQKENI. The CDR3 extends over 15 amino acids. Unmatched junction bases numbered 3, after V lost 4 bases and J lost 4 bases.